This T cell receptor beta chain came from a study of T-cell memory formation after mild COVID-19. A word on this clonotype: Its antigen is not known.

The study's findings and limits: The study found balanced CD4/CD8 in clones contracting day 15 to 85 and a CD4+ lean in later expanders. Some SARS-CoV-2-responding clones were already detected in memory before infection.

Using its own MiXCR run on the 5' RACE reads, TCRdb lists one record per CDR3 protein. Found here are hundreds of thousands of distinct CDR3 sequences, about 24% of them singletons; the top ten hold 8.8%. The CDR3 consists of 14 residues. Germline CDR1 reads ENHRY; CDR2 reads SYGVKD. V lost 6 bases to trimming and J lost 5 bases; unmatched junction nucleotides: 6. Sequencing used PBMCs or a T cell subset sorted from them (not recorded which). The chain joins TRBV10-3 to TRBJ2-3; 9 bases agree with TRBD1. This sequence originates from an adult woman who had mild COVID-19 (a few samples of this study predate the infection). Cell type and time point are not known. The CDR3 protein is CAIRRTGDIDTQYF. CDR3 bases: TGTGCCATCAGAAGGACAGGGGACATAGATACGCAGTATTTT.